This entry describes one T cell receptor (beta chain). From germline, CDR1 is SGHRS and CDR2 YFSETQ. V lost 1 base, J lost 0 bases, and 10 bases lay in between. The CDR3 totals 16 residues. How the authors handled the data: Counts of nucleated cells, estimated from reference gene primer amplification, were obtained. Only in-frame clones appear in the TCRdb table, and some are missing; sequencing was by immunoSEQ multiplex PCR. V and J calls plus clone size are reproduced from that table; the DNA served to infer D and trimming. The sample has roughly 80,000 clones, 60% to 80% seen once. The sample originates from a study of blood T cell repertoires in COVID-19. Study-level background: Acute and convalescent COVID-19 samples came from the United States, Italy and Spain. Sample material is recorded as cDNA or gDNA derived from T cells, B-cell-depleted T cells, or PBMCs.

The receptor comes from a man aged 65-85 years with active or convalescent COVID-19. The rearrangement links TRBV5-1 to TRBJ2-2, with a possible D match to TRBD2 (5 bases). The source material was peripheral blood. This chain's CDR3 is CASSLLGASNTGELFF. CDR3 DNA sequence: TGCGCCAGCAGCTTGCTGGGAGCCTCGAACACCGGGGAGCTGTTTTTT.